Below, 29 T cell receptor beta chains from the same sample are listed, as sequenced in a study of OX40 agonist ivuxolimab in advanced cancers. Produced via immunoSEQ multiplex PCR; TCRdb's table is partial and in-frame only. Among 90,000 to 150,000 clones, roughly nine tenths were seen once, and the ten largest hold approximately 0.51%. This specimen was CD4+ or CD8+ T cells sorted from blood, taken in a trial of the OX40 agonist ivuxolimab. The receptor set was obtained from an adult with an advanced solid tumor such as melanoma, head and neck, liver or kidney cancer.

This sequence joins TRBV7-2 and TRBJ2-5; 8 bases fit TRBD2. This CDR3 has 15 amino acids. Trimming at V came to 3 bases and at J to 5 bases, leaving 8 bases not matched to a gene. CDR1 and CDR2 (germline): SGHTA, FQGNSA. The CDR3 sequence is CASSLRGALRETQYF. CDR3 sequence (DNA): TGTGCCAGCAGCTTGCGGGGGGCTCTTAGGGAGACCCAGTACTTC.

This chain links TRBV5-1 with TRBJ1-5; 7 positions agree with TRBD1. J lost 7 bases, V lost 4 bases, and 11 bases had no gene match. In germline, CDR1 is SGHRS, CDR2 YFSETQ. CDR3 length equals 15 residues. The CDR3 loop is CASSIQGSGMQPQHF. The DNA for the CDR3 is TGCGCCAGCAGCATACAGGGGTCAGGGATGCAGCCCCAGCATTTT. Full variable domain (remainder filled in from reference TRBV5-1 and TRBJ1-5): KAGVTQTPRYLIKTRGQQVTLSCSPISGHRSVSWYQQTPGQGLQFLFEYFSETQRNKGNFPGRFSGRQFSNSRSEMNVSTLELGDSALYLCASSIQGSGMQPQHFGDGTRLSIL.

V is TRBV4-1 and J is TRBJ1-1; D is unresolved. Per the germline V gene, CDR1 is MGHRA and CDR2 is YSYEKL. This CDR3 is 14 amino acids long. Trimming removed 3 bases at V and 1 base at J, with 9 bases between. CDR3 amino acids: CASSHSPTNTEAFF. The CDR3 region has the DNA TGCGCCAGCAGCCATTCTCCTACGAACACTGAAGCTTTCTTT.

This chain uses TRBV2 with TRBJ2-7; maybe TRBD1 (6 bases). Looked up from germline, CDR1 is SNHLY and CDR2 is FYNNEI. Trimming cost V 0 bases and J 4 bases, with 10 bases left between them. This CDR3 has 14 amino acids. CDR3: CASSEAGAEYEQYF. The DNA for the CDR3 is TGTGCCAGCAGTGAAGCGGGGGCCGAATACGAGCAGTACTTC.

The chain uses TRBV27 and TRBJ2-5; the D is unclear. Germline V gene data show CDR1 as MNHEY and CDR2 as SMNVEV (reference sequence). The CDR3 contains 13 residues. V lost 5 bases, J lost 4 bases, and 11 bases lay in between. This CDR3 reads CASSLTRRETQYF. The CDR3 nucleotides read TGTGCCAGCAGTCTCACCCGTAGAGAGACCCAGTACTTC.

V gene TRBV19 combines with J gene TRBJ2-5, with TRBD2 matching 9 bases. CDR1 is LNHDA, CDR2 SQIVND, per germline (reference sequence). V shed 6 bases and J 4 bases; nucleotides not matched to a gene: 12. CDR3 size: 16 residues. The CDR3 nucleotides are TGTGCCAGTAGCCGCGATGGGGCGGGGGGGCGAGAGACCCAGTACTTC. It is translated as CASSRDGAGGRETQYF. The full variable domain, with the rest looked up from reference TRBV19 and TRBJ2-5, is DGGITQSPKYLFRKEGQNVTLSCEQNLNHDAMYWYRQDPGQGLRLIYYSQIVNDFQKGDIAEGYSVSREKKESFPLTVTSAQKNPTAFYLCASSRDGAGGRETQYFGPGTRLLVL.

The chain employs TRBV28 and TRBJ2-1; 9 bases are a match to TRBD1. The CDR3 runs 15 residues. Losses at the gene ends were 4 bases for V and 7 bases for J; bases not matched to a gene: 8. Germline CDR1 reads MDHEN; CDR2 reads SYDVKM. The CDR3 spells CASSSPGTGMNEQFF. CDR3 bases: TGTGCCAGCAGTTCTCCCGGGACAGGGATGAATGAGCAGTTCTTC.

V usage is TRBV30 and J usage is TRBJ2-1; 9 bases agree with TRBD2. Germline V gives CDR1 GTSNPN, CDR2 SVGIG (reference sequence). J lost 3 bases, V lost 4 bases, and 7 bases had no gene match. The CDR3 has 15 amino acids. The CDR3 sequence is CAWISGRGGYNEQFF. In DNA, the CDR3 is TGTGCCTGGATCTCAGGGCGGGGGGGCTACAATGAGCAGTTCTTC.

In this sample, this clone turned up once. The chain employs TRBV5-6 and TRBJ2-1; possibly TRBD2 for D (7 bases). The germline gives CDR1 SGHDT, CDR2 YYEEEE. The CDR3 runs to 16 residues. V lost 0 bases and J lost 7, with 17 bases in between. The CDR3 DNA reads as TGTGCCAGCAGCTTGGCGGTGTGGGGGGGCCGAAATGAGCAGTTCTTC. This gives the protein CASSLAVWGGRNEQFF.

CDR3 sequence reads: CASTPGQGLSSPLHF. The CDR3 DNA reads as TGTGCCAGTACCCCGGGACAGGGATTAAGCTCACCCCTCCACTTT. V is TRBV19 and J is TRBJ1-6; 9 nucleotides agree with TRBD1. The germline CDR1 and CDR2 sequences are LNHDA and SQIVND (reference sequence). The CDR3 totals 15 residues. V trimming: 7 bases; J trimming: 10 bases; junction bases outside the gene matches: 11. The variable domain in full, completed from reference TRBV19 and TRBJ1-6, reads DGGITQSPKYLFRKEGQNVTLSCEQNLNHDAMYWYRQDPGQGLRLIYYSQIVNDFQKGDIAEGYSVSREKKESFPLTVTSAQKNPTAFYLCASTPGQGLSSPLHFGNGTRLTVT.

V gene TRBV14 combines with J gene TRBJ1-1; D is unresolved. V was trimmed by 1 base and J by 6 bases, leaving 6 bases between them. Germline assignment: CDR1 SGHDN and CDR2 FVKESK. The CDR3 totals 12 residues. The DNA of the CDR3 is TGTGCCAGCAGCCAAGCGCAGGCTGAAGCTTTCTTT. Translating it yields CASSQAQAEAFF.

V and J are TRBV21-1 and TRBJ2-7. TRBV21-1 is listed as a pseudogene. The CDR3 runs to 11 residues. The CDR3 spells CASRRSYEQYF. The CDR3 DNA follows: TGTGCCAGCAGACGCTCCTACGAGCAGTACTTC.

The CDR3 coding sequence is TGTGCCAGCAGCGTTCGGACAGGGTACGACACGAACACTGAAGCTTTCTTT. Translation gives CASSVRTGYDTNTEAFF. V and J are TRBV9 and TRBJ1-1; 8 bases match TRBD1. Germline CDR1 SGDLS, CDR2 YYNGEE. Unmatched junction bases numbered 10, after V lost 2 bases and J lost 1 base. The CDR3 loop spans 17 amino acids. Full variable domain (rest looked up from reference TRBV9 and TRBJ1-1): DSGVTQTPKHLITATGQRVTLRCSPRSGDLSVYWYQQSLDQGLQFLIQYYNGEERAKGNILERFSAQQFPDLHSELNLSSLELGDSALYFCASSVRTGYDTNTEAFFGQGTRLTVV.

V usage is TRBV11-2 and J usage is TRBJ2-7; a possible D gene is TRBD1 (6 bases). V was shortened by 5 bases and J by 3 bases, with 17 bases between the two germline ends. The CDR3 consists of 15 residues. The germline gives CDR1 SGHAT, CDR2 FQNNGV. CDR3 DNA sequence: TGTGCCAGCAGCACCCGGGACACCCAACACTACGAGCAGTACTTC. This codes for CASSTRDTQHYEQYF.

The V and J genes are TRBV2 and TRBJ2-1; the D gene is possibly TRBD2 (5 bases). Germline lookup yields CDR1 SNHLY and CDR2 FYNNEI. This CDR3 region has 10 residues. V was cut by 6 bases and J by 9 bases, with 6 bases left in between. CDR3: CASREAEQFF. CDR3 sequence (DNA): TGTGCCAGCAGGGAGGCTGAGCAGTTCTTC.

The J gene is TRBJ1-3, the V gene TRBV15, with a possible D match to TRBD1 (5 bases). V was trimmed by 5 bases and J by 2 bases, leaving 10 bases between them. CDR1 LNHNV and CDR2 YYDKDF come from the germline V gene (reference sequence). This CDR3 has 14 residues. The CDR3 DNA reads TGTGCCACCAGCCGCCGACAGACTGGAAACACCATATATTTT. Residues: CATSRRQTGNTIYF.

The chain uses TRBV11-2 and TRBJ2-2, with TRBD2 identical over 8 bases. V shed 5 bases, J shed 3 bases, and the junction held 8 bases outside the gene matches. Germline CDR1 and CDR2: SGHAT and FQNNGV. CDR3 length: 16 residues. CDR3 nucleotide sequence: TGTGCCAGCAGCCGGCCGGGGGGGTGGGACACCGGGGAGCTGTTTTTT. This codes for CASSRPGGWDTGELFF.

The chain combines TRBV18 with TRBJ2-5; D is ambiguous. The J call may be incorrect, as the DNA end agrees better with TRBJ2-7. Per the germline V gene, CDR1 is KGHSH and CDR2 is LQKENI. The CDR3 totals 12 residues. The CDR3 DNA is TGTGCCAGCTCACCTTCTCGCTACGAGCAGTACTTC. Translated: CASSPSRYEQYF.

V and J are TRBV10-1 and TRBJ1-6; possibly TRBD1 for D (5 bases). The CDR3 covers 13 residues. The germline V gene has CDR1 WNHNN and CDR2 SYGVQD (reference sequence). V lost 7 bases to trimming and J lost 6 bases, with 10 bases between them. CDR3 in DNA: TGCGCCAGCAATCGGGGCGGTAATTCACCCCTCCACTTT. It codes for CASNRGGNSPLHF.

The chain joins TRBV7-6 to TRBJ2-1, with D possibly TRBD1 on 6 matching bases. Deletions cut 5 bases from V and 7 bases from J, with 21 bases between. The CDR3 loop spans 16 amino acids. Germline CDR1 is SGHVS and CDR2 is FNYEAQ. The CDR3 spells CASSQQARGSNNEQFF. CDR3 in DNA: TGTGCCAGCAGCCAACAGGCCAGGGGATCAAATAATGAGCAGTTCTTC.

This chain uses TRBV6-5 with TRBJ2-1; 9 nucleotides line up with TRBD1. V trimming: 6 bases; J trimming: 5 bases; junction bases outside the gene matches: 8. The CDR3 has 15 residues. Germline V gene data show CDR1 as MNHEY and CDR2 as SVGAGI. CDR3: CASRVGQGKHNEQFF. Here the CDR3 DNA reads TGTGCCAGCAGGGTCGGACAGGGGAAACACAATGAGCAGTTCTTC.

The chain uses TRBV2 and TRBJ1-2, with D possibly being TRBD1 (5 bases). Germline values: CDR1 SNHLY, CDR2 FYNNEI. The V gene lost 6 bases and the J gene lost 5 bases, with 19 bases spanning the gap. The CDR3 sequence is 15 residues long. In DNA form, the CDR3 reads TGTGCCAGCAGGAATCCTTCCGGGACGGGTTATGGCTACACCTTC. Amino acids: CASRNPSGTGYGYTF.

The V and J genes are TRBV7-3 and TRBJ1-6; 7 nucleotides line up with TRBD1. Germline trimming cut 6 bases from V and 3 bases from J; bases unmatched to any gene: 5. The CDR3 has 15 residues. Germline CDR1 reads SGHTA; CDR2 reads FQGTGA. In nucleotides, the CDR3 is TGTGCCAGCAGAGCCAGGGACAGCTATAATTCACCCCTCCACTTT. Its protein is CASRARDSYNSPLHF.

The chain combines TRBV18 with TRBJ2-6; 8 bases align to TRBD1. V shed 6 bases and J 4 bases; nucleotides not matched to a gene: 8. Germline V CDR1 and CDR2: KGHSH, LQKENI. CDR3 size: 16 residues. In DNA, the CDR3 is TGTGCCAGCTCGCGCCGGACAGGGTCCGGGGCCAACGTCCTGACTTTC. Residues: CASSRRTGSGANVLTF.

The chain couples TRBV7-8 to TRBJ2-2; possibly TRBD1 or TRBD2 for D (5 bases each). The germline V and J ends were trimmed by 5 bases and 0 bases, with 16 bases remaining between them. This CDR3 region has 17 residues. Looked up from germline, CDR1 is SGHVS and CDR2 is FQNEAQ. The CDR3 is CASSPGTRDANTGELFF. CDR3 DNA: TGTGCCAGCAGCCCGGGGACCCGGGACGCGAACACCGGGGAGCTGTTTTTT.

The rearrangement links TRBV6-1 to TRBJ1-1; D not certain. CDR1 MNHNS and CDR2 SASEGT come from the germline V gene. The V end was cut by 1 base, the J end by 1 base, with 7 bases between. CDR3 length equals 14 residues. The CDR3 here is CASSEEQRNTEAFF. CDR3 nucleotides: TGTGCCAGCAGTGAAGAACAGAGGAACACTGAAGCTTTCTTT.

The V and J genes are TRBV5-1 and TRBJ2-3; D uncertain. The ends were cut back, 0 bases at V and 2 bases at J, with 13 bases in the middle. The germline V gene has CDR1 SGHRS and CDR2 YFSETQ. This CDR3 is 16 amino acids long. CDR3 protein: CASSLEGRRDTDTQYF. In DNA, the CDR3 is TGCGCCAGCAGCTTGGAGGGCCGAAGGGACACAGATACGCAGTATTTT.

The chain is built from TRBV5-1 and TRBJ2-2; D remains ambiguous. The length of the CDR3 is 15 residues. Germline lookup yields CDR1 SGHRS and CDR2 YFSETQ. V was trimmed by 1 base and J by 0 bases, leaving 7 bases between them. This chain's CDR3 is CASSLPSANTGELFF. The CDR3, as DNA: TGCGCCAGCAGCTTGCCGAGCGCGAACACCGGGGAGCTGTTTTTT. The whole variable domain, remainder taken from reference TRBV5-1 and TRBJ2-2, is KAGVTQTPRYLIKTRGQQVTLSCSPISGHRSVSWYQQTPGQGLQFLFEYFSETQRNKGNFPGRFSGRQFSNSRSEMNVSTLELGDSALYLCASSLPSANTGELFFGEGSRLTVL.

CDR3 DNA sequence: TGCGCCAGCAGCCAAGGGCAATACAGGTCCGCTGGGGCCAACGTCCTGACTTTC. It yields the protein CASSQGQYRSAGANVLTF. V is TRBV4-3 and J is TRBJ2-6, with a tentative D call TRBD1 (5 bases). Germline assignment: CDR1 LGHNA and CDR2 YSLEER. The CDR3 spans 18 residues. With 1 base removed from V and 2 bases from J, the gap between germline ends came to 15 bases.